The 23 T cell receptor beta chains below come from one sample, sequenced in a study of cytomegalovirus exposure and HLA in healthy donors. PCR used 60 Vbeta primers and 13 Jbeta primers. The repertoire was sequenced with immunoSEQ multiplex PCR; TCRdb's copy has only in-frame clones and lacks some. The profile shows approximately 110,000 clones, 74% of them singletons. The sample taken for sequencing was PBMCs. The receptors were sampled from a woman in her fifties or sixties in good health and CMV-seropositive.

This chain connects TRBV6-5 to TRBJ2-7; 8 nucleotides match TRBD1. The junction had 11 bases not matched to a gene; V was cut back by 5 bases and J by 5 bases. Germline assignment: CDR1 MNHEY and CDR2 SVGAGI. The CDR3 length is 15 residues. The CDR3 nucleotides read TGTGCCAGCAGTCCCCCGCGACAGGGGTCCCACGAGCAGTACTTC. Protein product: CASSPPRQGSHEQYF.

The rearrangement links TRBV7-2 to TRBJ1-2; possibly TRBD1 for D (6 bases). CDR3 length equals 15 residues. V dropped 5 bases and J dropped 4 bases, with 17 bases sitting between them. Germline V gene sequence: CDR1 SGHTA, CDR2 FQGNSA. CDR3 loop: CASSLANQGSYGYTF. The CDR3 coding sequence is TGTGCCAGCAGCCTCGCAAATCAGGGGAGCTATGGCTACACCTTC.

The chain couples TRBV15 to TRBJ1-5; 7 bases map to TRBD1. J gave up 5 bases and V 0 bases, and 1 base lay outside the gene matches. This CDR3 spans 14 amino acids. The V gene's germline CDR1 is LNHNV and CDR2 YYDKDF (reference sequence). In DNA, the CDR3 is TGTGCCACCAGCAGAGAGGGACAGTATCAGCCCCAGCATTTT. Protein sequence: CATSREGQYQPQHF.

This chain links TRBV11-2 with TRBJ2-3; 9 bases align to TRBD1. Germline CDR1 SGHAT, CDR2 FQNNGV. The J segment lost 6 bases and the V segment lost 5 bases, leaving 3 bases of the junction unmatched. The length of the CDR3 is 13 residues. CDR3 in amino acids: CASSRDRDDTQYF. The CDR3 nucleotides are TGTGCCAGCAGCAGGGACAGGGACGATACGCAGTATTTT.

This clone was recorded once. This chain connects TRBV5-4 to TRBJ2-5; D may be TRBD1 (5 bases). The germline V and J ends were trimmed by 1 base and 1 base, with 8 bases remaining between them. CDR3 length: 14 amino acids. CDR1 is SGHNT and CDR2 is YYREEE in the germline V gene (reference sequence). The CDR3 DNA is TGTGCCAGCAGCTTGCAGGGTACCCAAGAGACCCAGTACTTC. Encoded protein: CASSLQGTQETQYF.

The genes are TRBV29-1 and TRBJ2-7; TRBD1 matches at 9 bases. The CDR3 contains 14 residues. The germline V gene encodes CDR1 SQVTM and CDR2 ANQGSEA. The V segment lost 4 bases and the J segment 3 bases; nucleotides outside the gene matches: 7. As DNA, the CDR3 is TGCAGCGTTGCGCAGCAGGGACAGGGCTACGAGCAGTACTTC. It encodes CSVAQQGQGYEQYF.

This rearrangement joins TRBV7-9 to TRBJ1-2; D remains ambiguous. The CDR3 sequence is 12 residues long. Germline V gives CDR1 SEHNR, CDR2 FQNEAQ (reference sequence). Between the trimmed V and J ends, which lost 6 bases and 3 bases, there was a span of 8 bases. In nucleotides, the CDR3 is TGTGCCAGCAGGCTCCGGGACTATGGCTACACCTTC. It is translated as CASRLRDYGYTF.

This sequence joins TRBV5-1 and TRBJ1-1; D remains ambiguous. From germline, CDR1 is SGHRS and CDR2 YFSETQ. Trimming shortened V by 3 bases and J by 0 bases, and 9 bases separated the two germline ends. The CDR3 is made up of 14 amino acids. The CDR3 region has the DNA TGCGCCAGCAGCTGGCAGGCCCTGAACACTGAAGCTTTCTTT. Translated, it gives CASSWQALNTEAFF.

CDR3 sequence: CASGERDITKAGELFF. The CDR3 DNA reads as TGTGCCAGCGGGGAACGGGACATTACGAAGGCCGGGGAGCTGTTTTTT. This rearrangement joins TRBV7-3 to TRBJ2-2; TRBD1 is a possible D gene (6 bases). The V gene's germline CDR1 is SGHTA and CDR2 FQGTGA. The V gene lost 8 bases and the J gene lost 6 bases, with 22 bases spanning the gap. This CDR3 comprises 16 residues.

The chain is built from TRBV7-9 and TRBJ2-3; 13 bases match TRBD2. The CDR3 extends over 16 amino acids. J gave up 5 bases and V 3 bases, and 5 bases lay outside the gene matches. Germline lookup yields CDR1 SEHNR and CDR2 FQNEAQ (reference sequence). CDR3 sequence reads: CASSLTSGGIRDTQYF. CDR3 nucleotide sequence: TGTGCCAGCAGCTTGACTAGCGGGGGGATACGAGATACGCAGTATTTT.

In this sample, this clone turned up once. This chain connects TRBV19 to TRBJ2-1; TRBD1 is a possible D gene (5 bases). The V and J ends lost 7 bases and 8 bases respectively, with 12 bases between them. Looked up from germline, CDR1 is LNHDA and CDR2 is SQIVND (reference sequence). The CDR3 runs to 12 residues. CDR3 sequence (DNA): TGTGCCAGTACGAATTGGGGCGATGAGCAGTTCTTC. Translating it yields CASTNWGDEQFF.

This clone was counted between two and nine times. Written as DNA, the CDR3 is TGTGCCAGCAGTGAGACCGGGACAGGGGGTCAAGAGACCCAGTACTTC. Its protein is CASSETGTGGQETQYF. The V call is TRBV6-4, the J call TRBJ2-5, with 11 bases aligning to TRBD1. This CDR3 region has 16 residues. V trimming: 3 bases; J trimming: 2 bases; junction bases outside the gene matches: 5. Germline assignment: CDR1 MRHNA and CDR2 SNTAGT.

This clone was seen once. The genes are TRBV30 and TRBJ1-1; perhaps TRBD1 as D (6 bases). The V gene's germline CDR1 is GTSNPN and CDR2 SVGIG (reference sequence). The CDR3 is 13 amino acids. Deletions cut 4 bases from V and 5 bases from J, with 14 bases between. CDR3 bases: TGTGCCTGGAAACTCATCGGACAGACTGAAGCTTTCTTT. It encodes CAWKLIGQTEAFF.

There are a few counts of this clone. V is TRBV5-1 and J is TRBJ2-1; 9 bases fit TRBD2. Germline V CDR1 and CDR2: SGHRS, YFSETQ. The CDR3 sequence is 16 residues long. J was trimmed by 7 bases and V by 0 bases; bases with no gene match: 8. CDR3 nucleotides: TGCGCCAGCAGCTTGGCCCAAGCGGGGGGAACGAATGAGCAGTTCTTC. It encodes CASSLAQAGGTNEQFF.

This clone came up once. DNA for the CDR3: TGTGCCAGCAGTGAGCAGACAGGGGGCACAGATACGCAGTATTTT. Protein product: CASSEQTGGTDTQYF. The chain carries TRBV2 and TRBJ2-3; 8 positions match TRBD1. The germline CDR1 and CDR2 sequences are SNHLY and FYNNEI. This CDR3 has 15 residues. V was pared by 3 bases and J by 1 base, with 3 bases of the junction left unmatched.

V and J are TRBV13 and TRBJ1-3; TRBD1 aligns across 7 bases. CDR3 size: 14 residues. Germline loops: CDR1 PRHDT, CDR2 FYEKMQ (reference sequence). The ends lost 5 bases at V and 8 bases at J; junction bases unmatched: 9. CDR3 bases: TGTGCCAGCAGCCGGGGACAGAATAAATACACCATATATTTT. Its translation: CASSRGQNKYTIYF.

This clone was observed a handful of times. The chain couples TRBV11-2 to TRBJ1-2; no reliable D call. Between the trimmed V and J ends, which lost 3 bases and 6 bases, there was a span of 5 bases. Per germline, CDR1 SGHAT and CDR2 FQNNGV. The CDR3 contains 11 residues. The CDR3 coding sequence is TGTGCCAGCAGCTTGGCAAATGGCTACACCTTC. Its translation is CASSLANGYTF.

V is TRBV18 and J is TRBJ2-2; D remains ambiguous. Germline loops: CDR1 KGHSH, CDR2 LQKENI. CDR3 size: 14 residues. Trimming pared 4 bases from V and 3 bases from J, leaving 9 bases between. The CDR3 region is CASSRQQDTGELFF. DNA of the CDR3: TGTGCCAGCTCACGCCAACAAGACACCGGGGAGCTGTTTTTT. The whole variable domain, remainder taken from reference TRBV18 and TRBJ2-2, is NAGVMQNPRHLVRRRGQEARLRCSPMKGHSHVYWYRQLPEEGLKFMVYLQKENIIDESGMPKERFSAEFPKEGPSILRIQQVVRGDSAAYFCASSRQQDTGELFFGEGSRLTVL.

The chain joins TRBV19 to TRBJ2-3; D perhaps matches TRBD1 (7 bases). Trimming removed 0 bases at V and 4 bases at J, with 17 bases between. The CDR3 length is 17 residues. Germline CDR1 reads LNHDA; CDR2 reads SQIVND (reference sequence). CDR3 bases: TGTGCCAGTAGTATAGATCGGTGGGGCAGGGGGGCAGATACGCAGTATTTT. Amino acid sequence: CASSIDRWGRGADTQYF.

The rearrangement links TRBV9 to TRBJ2-5, with D unclear. Trimming removed 6 bases from V and 5 bases from J, with 14 bases in between. The CDR3 is 13 residues long. CDR1 and CDR2 from the germline V gene are SGDLS and YYNGEE. CDR3: CASNARSSETQYF. DNA of the CDR3: TGTGCCAGCAACGCGAGGAGCTCGGAGACCCAGTACTTC.

This clone showed up just a few times. The chain has TRBV6-5 and TRBJ2-7; 8 positions match TRBD1. With V trimmed by 6 bases and J by 4 bases, 11 bases remained unmatched. Per germline, CDR1 MNHEY and CDR2 SVGAGI. The CDR3 extends over 15 amino acids. DNA for the CDR3: TGTGCCAGCAGGGATTCTGGCAGGGGGCGTTACGAGCAGTACTTC. Translation: CASRDSGRGRYEQYF.

The V and J genes are TRBV18 and TRBJ1-5, with 7 bases fitting TRBD1. This CDR3 contains 14 residues. Germline CDR1 is KGHSH and CDR2 is LQKENI. V trimming: 3 bases; J trimming: 5 bases; junction bases outside the gene matches: 4. The CDR3 loop reads CASSPTGRDQPQHF. CDR3 bases: TGTGCCAGCTCACCGACAGGGCGGGATCAGCCCCAGCATTTT.

This clone was observed a few times. This chain uses TRBV7-3 with TRBJ2-1, with D unclear. Trimming shortened V by 4 bases and J by 6 bases, and 19 bases separated the two germline ends. The CDR3 totals 16 residues. Germline V gene sequence: CDR1 SGHTA, CDR2 FQGTGA. CDR3 region: CASSWQHDPQVNEQFF. CDR3 in DNA: TGTGCCAGCAGCTGGCAACACGACCCCCAGGTCAATGAGCAGTTCTTC.